This T cell receptor (beta chain) was found in a study of early T cells in non-severe SARS-CoV-2 infection. Whole-study context: Sequenced bulk RNA came from whole blood that was unsorted, and chains were unpaired. Study results and limitations: A preference for anti-spike CD8 responses marked VDJdb matching, which missed private and CD4 specificities.

Germline values: CDR1 SGHDT, CDR2 YYEEEE. Trimming shortened V by 0 bases and J by 4 bases, and 10 bases separated the two germline ends. This CDR3 is 14 amino acids long. About this clonotype: Its antigen is currently unknown.

Separate cDNA molecules each had unique molecular identifiers attached to them. TCRdb reanalysed the 5' RACE reads using MiXCR and keeps one entry per CDR3 protein. Among over 50,000 distinct CDR3 sequences, under 14% were seen once, and the ten largest hold 1.5% to 2%. The rearrangement links TRBV5-6 to TRBJ1-1, with TRBD1 as a possible D gene (6 bases). Sequencing used whole blood. The clonotype was recovered from an adult who was a healthcare worker with PCR-confirmed SARS-CoV-2 infection or an uninfected control (not recorded which). CDR3 sequence: CASSLGTVGTEAFF. The CDR3 DNA reads as TGTGCCAGCAGCTTGGGGACAGTCGGCACTGAAGCTTTCTTT. Supplemented by reference TRBV5-6 and TRBJ1-1, the full variable domain reads DAGVTQSPTHLIKTRGQQVTLRCSPKSGHDTVSWYQQALGQGPQFIFQYYEEEERQRGNFPDRFSGHQFPNYSSELNVNALLLGDSALYLCASSLGTVGTEAFFGQGTRLTVV.